This TCR beta chain comes out of a study of T cells in Graves' hyperthyroidism and ophthalmopathy. Study background: Specimen type is peripheral blood, collected at initial diagnosis prior to any treatment. Whole-study results and caveats: From stable hyperthyroidism, ophthalmopathy was separated by a 13 V-J model.

Researchers amplified the TCR beta CDR3 regions from RNA transcripts. HTBI primers were the set used in a first-round RT-PCR of the TCR CDR3. MiXCR, applied by TCRdb to the multiplex PCR reads, yields one record per CDR3 protein. The table lists about 500,000 distinct CDR3 sequences, 15% to 20% of them singletons. Ten or more counts support this clonotype. The antigen remains unidentified. This CDR3 region has 11 residues. Germline V gene sequence: CDR1 DFQATT, CDR2 SNEGSKA (reference sequence). Trimming pared 3 bases from V and 6 bases from J, leaving 6 bases between. Exclusions: uncontrolled infection, other autoimmune disease, pregnancy, lactation.

The V gene is TRBV20-1, the J gene TRBJ2-1; the D call may be TRBD1 or TRBD2 (5 bases each). The origin of this receptor is a woman aged 25 to 39 with Graves' ophthalmopathy. The sample taken for sequencing was blood. The CDR3 here is CSASGANEQFF. DNA of the CDR3: TGCAGTGCTAGCGGGGCCAATGAGCAGTTCTTC.